The 15 T cell receptor beta chains listed next were all sequenced from one sample in a study of cytomegalovirus exposure and HLA in healthy donors. Both 60 Vbeta primers and 13 Jbeta primers went into the PCR. Method: immunoSEQ multiplex PCR; TCRdb's copy keeps in-frame clones and lacks some. In total, the table holds tens of thousands of clones. The specimen was PBMCs. The receptors stem from a man between 45 and 60 years old in good health and CMV-seropositive.

The chain recombines TRBV7-2 with TRBJ2-2; possible D gene TRBD1, 6 bases. Germline loops: CDR1 SGHTA, CDR2 FQGNSA. The CDR3 loop spans 16 amino acids. Between the trimmed V and J ends, which lost 1 base and 4 bases, there was a span of 13 bases. In nucleotides, the CDR3 is TGTGCCAGCAGCTTAGTCGCAGGGGTGGGCACCGGGGAGCTGTTTTTT. The encoded protein is CASSLVAGVGTGELFF.

The J gene is TRBJ2-2, the V gene TRBV7-9; D unresolved. V lost 3 bases and J 7 bases, leaving 9 bases between the germline ends. Per germline, CDR1 SEHNR and CDR2 FQNEAQ (reference sequence). CDR3 length equals 13 residues. The CDR3 region is CASSLSPGGELFF. The CDR3 DNA reads TGTGCCAGCAGCTTGTCCCCGGGCGGGGAGCTGTTTTTT.

The chain recombines TRBV11-3 with TRBJ2-3, with a tentative D call TRBD2 (6 bases). V was trimmed by 3 bases and J by 3 bases, leaving 16 bases between them. Per the germline V gene, CDR1 is SGHNT and CDR2 is YENEEA. CDR3 length equals 16 residues. CDR3 residues: CASSLSARGVTDTQYF. The CDR3 bases are TGTGCCAGCAGCTTGTCGGCGCGGGGAGTGACAGATACGCAGTATTTT.

The chain employs TRBV30 and TRBJ1-1; D unclear. The CDR3 runs 13 residues. Germline V CDR1 and CDR2: GTSNPN, SVGIG (reference sequence). V lost 0 bases and J 4 bases, leaving 9 bases between the germline ends. The CDR3 DNA reads TGTGCCTGGAGTGTCTCCGAGGGCACTGAAGCTTTCTTT. As protein: CAWSVSEGTEAFF.

This rearrangement joins TRBV30 to TRBJ1-2; a weak D match, TRBD1 (6 bases). The CDR3 totals 18 residues. The V end lost 1 base, the J end lost 1 base, and 22 bases lay between the germline ends. The V gene's germline CDR1 is GTSNPN and CDR2 SVGIG (reference sequence). CDR3 in DNA: TGTGCCTGGAGTGGTACCGGGACAAAAAGTCATTTTAACTATGGCTACACCTTC. Encoded protein: CAWSGTGTKSHFNYGYTF.

CDR3 in DNA: TGCGCCAGCAGCCAAAGCGGGGCGAGAGGGACTGAAGCTTTCTTT. It is translated as CASSQSGARGTEAFF. This chain uses TRBV5-1 with TRBJ1-1, with D possibly being TRBD1 (5 bases). The V gene's germline CDR1 is SGHRS and CDR2 YFSETQ. V was trimmed by 4 bases and J by 5 bases, leaving 18 bases between them. This CDR3 spans 15 amino acids.

The chain links TRBV9 to TRBJ2-4; D might be TRBD2 (6 bases). Germline-derived CDR1 and CDR2 are SGDLS and YYNGEE. CDR3 length: 14 residues. Trimming cost V 3 bases and J 9 bases, with 16 bases left between them. The CDR3 spells CASSASGGAAIQYF. CDR3 DNA: TGTGCCAGCAGCGCCTCTGGAGGGGCGGCCATTCAGTACTTC.

The chain recombines TRBV5-5 with TRBJ1-2; D gene ambiguous. CDR3 length: 12 amino acids. Germline CDR1 SGHKS, CDR2 YYEKEE (reference sequence). V lost 2 bases and J lost 6, with 8 bases in between. CDR3 protein: CASSFSEHGYTF. CDR3 nucleotide sequence: TGTGCCAGCAGCTTTTCCGAGCATGGCTACACCTTC. The variable domain in full, with the rest retrieved from reference TRBV5-5 and TRBJ1-2, is DAGVTQSPTHLIKTRGQQVTLRCSPISGHKSVSWYQQVLGQGPQFIFQYYEKEERGRGNFPDRFSARQFPNYSSELNVNALLLGDSALYLCASSFSEHGYTFGSGTRLTVV.

The chain couples TRBV15 to TRBJ2-1; the D is unclear. V was clipped by 0 bases and J by 8 bases, with 5 bases between them. The CDR3 length is 12 residues. Germline V CDR1 and CDR2: LNHNV, YYDKDF (reference sequence). CDR3 sequence reads: CATSRDLDEQFF. The DNA for the CDR3 is TGTGCCACCAGCAGAGACCTCGATGAGCAGTTCTTC.

The genes are TRBV11-3 and TRBJ1-1; the D is unclear. The CDR3 has 14 amino acids. The V end was cut by 4 bases, the J end by 0 bases, with 9 bases between. Germline CDR1 is SGHNT and CDR2 is YENEEA. The DNA for the CDR3 is TGTGCCAGCAGCTCCCGAGTCATGAACACTGAAGCTTTCTTT. Amino acid sequence: CASSSRVMNTEAFF.

The chain recombines TRBV5-6 with TRBJ2-2; D ambiguous. The germline V gene encodes CDR1 SGHDT and CDR2 YYEEEE. The ends were cut back, 0 bases at V and 0 bases at J, with 3 bases in the middle. This CDR3 spans 14 amino acids. CDR3 nucleotides: TGTGCCAGCAGCTTGGGCGCGAACACCGGGGAGCTGTTTTTT. Translating gives CASSLGANTGELFF.

The rearrangement links TRBV29-1 to TRBJ2-5, with 8 bases lining up with TRBD1. Germline V gene lookup returns CDR1 SQVTM and CDR2 ANQGSEA. J was trimmed by 5 bases and V by 7 bases; bases with no gene match: 6. The CDR3 consists of 12 residues. Here the CDR3 DNA reads TGCAGCGCCAGGACAGGGACGGAGACCCAGTACTTC. Residues: CSARTGTETQYF.

The chain combines TRBV7-2 with TRBJ1-2; D ambiguous. Trimming stripped 4 bases from V and 4 bases from J, with 16 bases between. CDR1 SGHTA and CDR2 FQGNSA come from the germline V gene. The CDR3 has 15 amino acids. The CDR3 nucleotides read TGTGCCAGCAGCTATATTGGCGACGGAGGCTATGGCTACACCTTC. This codes for CASSYIGDGGYGYTF.

The chain has TRBV10-3 and TRBJ1-1, with TRBD1 as a possible D gene (5 bases). The CDR3 runs to 14 residues. Germline CDR1 is ENHRY and CDR2 is SYGVKD. V lost 6 bases and J lost 0, with 11 bases in between. The CDR3: CAISGGLMNTEAFF. The CDR3 bases are TGTGCCATCAGCGGGGGGTTGATGAACACTGAAGCTTTCTTT.

The V gene is TRBV29-1, the J gene TRBJ2-7; TRBD1 aligns across 8 bases. Germline values: CDR1 SQVTM, CDR2 ANQGSEA. After removal of 4 bases from V and 3 bases from J, the junction contained 8 bases not matched to a gene. The CDR3 sequence is 14 residues long. The CDR3 DNA reads TGCAGCGTTGGGGACAGGACCAGCTTCTACGAGCAGTACTTC. It specifies CSVGDRTSFYEQYF.